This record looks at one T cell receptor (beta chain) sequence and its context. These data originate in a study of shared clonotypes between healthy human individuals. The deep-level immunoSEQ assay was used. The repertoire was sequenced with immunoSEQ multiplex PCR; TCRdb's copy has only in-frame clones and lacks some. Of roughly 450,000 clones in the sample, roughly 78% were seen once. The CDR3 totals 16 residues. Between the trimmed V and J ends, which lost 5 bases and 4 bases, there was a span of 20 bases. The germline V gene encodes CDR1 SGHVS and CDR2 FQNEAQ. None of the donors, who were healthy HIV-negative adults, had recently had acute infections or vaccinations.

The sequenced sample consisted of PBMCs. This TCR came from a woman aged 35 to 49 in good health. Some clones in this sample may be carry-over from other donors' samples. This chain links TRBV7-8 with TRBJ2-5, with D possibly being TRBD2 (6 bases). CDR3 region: CASSRLVIRDVETQYF. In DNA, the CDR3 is TGTGCCAGCAGCCGACTAGTTATTCGGGATGTAGAGACCCAGTACTTC.